This T cell receptor (beta chain) was captured in a study of OX40 agonist ivuxolimab in advanced cancers. Looking at the study overall: Patients received the agonistic anti-OX40 (CD134) antibody ivuxolimab. Subjects had a mean age of around 63 years, with a range of about 20 to 85; just over 80% were male. One hepatocellular carcinoma and a couple of cutaneous melanoma patients partially responded.

Sequenced by immunoSEQ multiplex PCR; TCRdb stores in-frame clones only, minus some. This table has fewer than 70,000 clones, around three quarters appearing once. With regard to this clone: Its antigen is undetermined.

Overall study results and limits: The expanded peripheral T cells' antigen specificity was not determined.

CDR1 and CDR2 from the germline V gene are GTSNPN and SVGIG (reference sequence). Losses at the gene ends were 3 bases for V and 1 base for J; bases not matched to a gene: 5. The CDR3 runs to 15 residues. Material: CD4+ or CD8+ T cells sorted from blood, obtained in a trial of the OX40 agonist ivuxolimab. The TCR comes from an adult with an advanced solid tumor such as melanoma, head and neck, liver or kidney cancer. The rearrangement uses TRBV30 and TRBJ2-2; 7 bases match TRBD1. CDR3 region: CAWRHRDRNTGELFF. In nucleotides, the CDR3 is TGTGCCTGGAGGCACCGGGACAGGAACACCGGGGAGCTGTTTTTT.